The 19 T cell receptor beta chains below come from one sample, sequenced in a study of PD-1 blockade in classical Hodgkin lymphoma (dated by TCRdb to the early 2020s). The protocol used for the library was the immunoSEQ multiplex PCR assay. The clones in this table, taken by TCRdb from immuneACCESS, are in-frame only. Not every clone is retained; where verified, under half of the shortfall comes from an unresolved V gene, and the cause of the rest is unknown. The sample yields about 21,000 clones; less than 95% were counted once. Nearly 5.5% of the sample rests with the top ten. The sample's time point label is to be understood as: newly diagnosed, previously untreated cHL patient sample. The specimen sequenced was peripheral blood mononuclear cells (PBMCs). The receptors derive from a human donor with classical Hodgkin lymphoma.

The rearrangement joins TRBV23-1 to TRBJ2-2, with D perhaps given as TRBD1 or TRBD2 (5 bases each). TRBV23-1 is classed as an ORF, of uncertain function. The CDR3 spans 16 residues. V was trimmed by 3 bases and J by 6 bases, leaving 17 bases between them. CDR3 protein: CASSQSVWVGPGELFF. CDR3 bases: TGCGCCAGCAGTCAGTCGGTCTGGGTGGGACCCGGGGAGCTGTTTTTT.

V usage is TRBV19 and J usage is TRBJ1-5, with 8 bases that match TRBD1. The ends lost 6 bases at V and 7 bases at J; junction bases unmatched: 11. CDR1 LNHDA and CDR2 SQIVND come from the germline V gene (reference sequence). This CDR3 comprises 15 residues. The CDR3 region has the DNA TGTGCCAGTAGCGAGGGCTACAGGGGGGACCAGCCCCAGCATTTT. It specifies CASSEGYRGDQPQHF.

The rearrangement joins TRBV6-5 to TRBJ1-4, with 9 bases that match TRBD1. The CDR3 consists of 14 residues. J was trimmed by 8 bases and V by 2 bases; bases with no gene match: 3. CDR1 is MNHEY and CDR2 is SVGAGI in the germline V gene. CDR3 bases: TGTGCCAGCAGTTACGCACAGGGGGCAGAAAAACTGTTTTTT. This encodes CASSYAQGAEKLFF.

This chain connects TRBV10-3 to TRBJ2-3; the match to TRBD1 covers 8 bases. CDR3 length: 14 residues. From germline, CDR1 is ENHRY and CDR2 SYGVKD. Trimming at V came to 10 bases and at J to 4 bases, leaving 10 bases not matched to a gene. The CDR3 sequence: CATTRTGQSDTQYF. CDR3 DNA: TGTGCCACGACCCGGACAGGGCAATCAGATACGCAGTATTTT.

The chain carries TRBV5-8 and TRBJ2-1; no clear D. Per the germline V gene, CDR1 is SGHTS and CDR2 is YDEGEE. Trimming pared 1 base from V and 7 bases from J, leaving 12 bases between. The CDR3 runs 14 residues. The CDR3 sequence: CASSLYAPLNEQFF. The DNA for the CDR3 is TGTGCCAGCAGCTTGTATGCGCCACTAAATGAGCAGTTCTTC.

The chain carries TRBV6-5 and TRBJ1-6, with unresolved D. Trimming left V 6 bases short and J 9 bases short, with 12 bases between. Germline V CDR1 and CDR2: MNHEY, SVGAGI. This CDR3 region has 13 residues. The CDR3 region has the DNA TGTGCCAGCAGGCTCGGAGGAGGTTCACCCCTCCACTTT. This gives the protein CASRLGGGSPLHF.

The chain is built from TRBV11-2 and TRBJ2-1; unclear D gene. The CDR3 sequence is 11 residues long. Germline V gene data show CDR1 as SGHAT and CDR2 as FQNNGV. The ends were cut back, 3 bases at V and 6 bases at J, with 3 bases in the middle. Written as DNA, the CDR3 is TGTGCCAGCAGCTTTGGCAATGAGCAGTTCTTC. Protein product: CASSFGNEQFF.

V gene TRBV11-1 combines with J gene TRBJ2-1; 7 bases line up with TRBD1. Per the germline V gene, CDR1 is SGHAT and CDR2 is FQDESV (reference sequence). The CDR3 length is 12 residues. The CDR3 region is CASTGTYNEQFF. The DNA of the CDR3 is TGTGCTTCGACAGGGACCTACAATGAGCAGTTCTTC.

The CDR3: CASSIGTSSLYEQYF. DNA of the CDR3: TGTGCCAGTAGTATAGGTACTAGCTCCCTTTACGAGCAGTACTTC. The rearrangement links TRBV19 to TRBJ2-7; the D gene is possibly TRBD2 (6 bases). From germline, CDR1 is LNHDA and CDR2 SQIVND (reference sequence). V lost 1 base to trimming and J lost 4 bases, with 14 bases between them. The CDR3 spans 15 residues.

The gene calls are TRBV4-2 and TRBJ2-3, with 9 bases identical to TRBD2. Unmatched junction bases numbered 1, after V lost 1 base and J lost 5 bases. Germline V gene data show CDR1 as LGHNA and CDR2 as YNFKEQ. CDR3 size: 14 residues. The CDR3 DNA reads as TGTGCCAGCAGCCAAGTGCGGGGGGGAGATACGCAGTATTTT. This encodes CASSQVRGGDTQYF.

The chain combines TRBV7-2 with TRBJ2-1; tentatively, D is TRBD2 (6 bases). V was clipped by 5 bases and J by 2 bases, with 13 bases between them. CDR1 is SGHTA, CDR2 FQGNSA, per germline. The CDR3 consists of 15 residues. The DNA for the CDR3 is TGTGCCAGCAGCCCAGATAGCGGCACCTACAATGAGCAGTTCTTC. Its protein product is CASSPDSGTYNEQFF.

The chain employs TRBV11-2 and TRBJ2-5; 11 bases agree with TRBD1. This CDR3 contains 15 residues. Per germline, CDR1 SGHAT and CDR2 FQNNGV. V trimming: 5 bases; J trimming: 4 bases; junction bases outside the gene matches: 6. The CDR3 sequence: CASSRPGTGGETQYF. The CDR3 DNA reads TGTGCCAGCAGCCGCCCAGGGACAGGGGGAGAGACCCAGTACTTC.

The chain joins TRBV5-1 to TRBJ2-7; D not resolved. The CDR3 has 16 amino acids. Trimming pared 4 bases from V and 2 bases from J, leaving 19 bases between. Germline V gives CDR1 SGHRS, CDR2 YFSETQ. This CDR3 reads CASSGRAEPMPYEQYF. Here the CDR3 DNA reads TGCGCCAGCAGCGGTAGGGCGGAACCTATGCCCTACGAGCAGTACTTC.

This chain links TRBV6-6 with TRBJ1-6, with D tentatively TRBD1 (6 bases). V shed 0 bases and J shed 7 bases, with 10 bases lying between them. The CDR3 has 15 residues. The germline gives CDR1 MNHNY, CDR2 SVGAGI (reference sequence). In nucleotides, the CDR3 is TGTGCCAGCAGTTACTCGGGACATATGAATTCACCCCTCCACTTT. Translating it yields CASSYSGHMNSPLHF.

A word on this clone: One end of the junction is discordant with germline, which a read error may explain. The chain links TRBV7-2 to TRBJ2-7, with unresolved D. This CDR3 has 11 amino acids. Germline V gives CDR1 SGHTA, CDR2 FQGNSA. CDR3 loop: CVSSLEVGQYF. CDR3 DNA: TGTGTCAGCAGCTTAGAGGTCGGGCAGTACTTC.

The chain is built from TRBV6-5 and TRBJ2-5; 9 bases match TRBD2. The V gene's germline CDR1 is MNHEY and CDR2 SVGAGI. After removal of 0 bases from V and 4 bases from J, the junction contained 6 bases not matched to a gene. The CDR3 contains 16 residues. The chain's CDR3 is CASSYSSAGGAETQYF. In DNA form, the CDR3 reads TGTGCCAGCAGTTACTCGAGCGCGGGGGGGGCAGAGACCCAGTACTTC.

In this sample, this clone turned up once. The gene calls are TRBV4-3 and TRBJ2-3; D possibly uses TRBD1 or TRBD2 (6 bases each). The CDR3 runs to 18 residues. Trimming shortened V by 0 bases and J by 2 bases, and 18 bases separated the two germline ends. Germline CDR1 reads LGHNA; CDR2 reads YSLEER. The CDR3 coding sequence is TGCGCCAGCAGCCAAGAGATAGGACGGGGGCTTTACACAGATACGCAGTATTTT. It translates to CASSQEIGRGLYTDTQYF.

V and J are TRBV18 and TRBJ2-3; perhaps D is TRBD1 or TRBD2 (5 bases each). The CDR3 spans 15 residues. Deletions cut 0 bases from V and 5 bases from J, with 12 bases between. Germline CDR1 KGHSH, CDR2 LQKENI. This CDR3 is CASSPPIRDGDTQYF. The CDR3 nucleotides read TGTGCCAGCTCACCACCCATACGGGACGGAGATACGCAGTATTTT.

V and J are TRBV5-4 and TRBJ2-7; 9 bases match TRBD1. The CDR3 runs 15 residues. CDR1 is SGHNT and CDR2 is YYREEE in the germline V gene (reference sequence). After removal of 4 bases from V and 0 bases from J, the junction contained 5 bases not matched to a gene. CDR3 DNA sequence: TGTGCCAGCAGCCCCGGACAGGGGAGCTCCTACGAGCAGTACTTC. Its translation: CASSPGQGSSYEQYF.